This paragraph reports one T cell receptor (beta chain). The antigen remains unidentified. PCR used 60 Vbeta primers and 13 Jbeta primers. Clones were sequenced by immunoSEQ multiplex PCR, and TCRdb holds only the in-frame ones, with some missing. The sample holds about 140,000 clones; 60% to 80% are singletons and the top ten take about 5%. The entry originates in a study of cytomegalovirus exposure and HLA in healthy donors. Study as a whole: A data release that came early held roughly 80 million unique TCRs from HLA-typed donors.

Looked up from germline, CDR1 is MNHEY and CDR2 is SVGAGI. The CDR3 consists of 14 residues. V lost 6 bases and J 5 bases, leaving 13 bases between the germline ends. Study results and limitations: The study labeled 164 TCR beta chains cytomegalovirus-associated.

Material: PBMCs. This clonotype was sampled from a male donor in good health and CMV-seronegative. This chain connects TRBV6-5 to TRBJ1-4; D possibly corresponds to TRBD1 (6 bases). Here the CDR3 DNA reads TGTGCCAGCAGCAGAACAGGGACGAATGAAAAACTGTTTTTT. The encoded protein is CASSRTGTNEKLFF.